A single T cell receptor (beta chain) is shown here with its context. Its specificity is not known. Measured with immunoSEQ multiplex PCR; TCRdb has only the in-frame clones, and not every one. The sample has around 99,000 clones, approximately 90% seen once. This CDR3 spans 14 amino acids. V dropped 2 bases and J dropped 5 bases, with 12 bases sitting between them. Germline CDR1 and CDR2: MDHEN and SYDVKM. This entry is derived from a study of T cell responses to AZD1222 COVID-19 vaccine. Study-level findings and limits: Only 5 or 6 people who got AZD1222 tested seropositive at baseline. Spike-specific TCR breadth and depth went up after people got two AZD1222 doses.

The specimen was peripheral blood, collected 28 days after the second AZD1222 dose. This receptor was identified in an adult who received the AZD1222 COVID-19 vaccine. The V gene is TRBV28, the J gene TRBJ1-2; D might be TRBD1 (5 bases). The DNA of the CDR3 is TGTGCCAGCAGTTTACACGGGGGGACTTATGGCTACACCTTC. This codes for CASSLHGGTYGYTF.